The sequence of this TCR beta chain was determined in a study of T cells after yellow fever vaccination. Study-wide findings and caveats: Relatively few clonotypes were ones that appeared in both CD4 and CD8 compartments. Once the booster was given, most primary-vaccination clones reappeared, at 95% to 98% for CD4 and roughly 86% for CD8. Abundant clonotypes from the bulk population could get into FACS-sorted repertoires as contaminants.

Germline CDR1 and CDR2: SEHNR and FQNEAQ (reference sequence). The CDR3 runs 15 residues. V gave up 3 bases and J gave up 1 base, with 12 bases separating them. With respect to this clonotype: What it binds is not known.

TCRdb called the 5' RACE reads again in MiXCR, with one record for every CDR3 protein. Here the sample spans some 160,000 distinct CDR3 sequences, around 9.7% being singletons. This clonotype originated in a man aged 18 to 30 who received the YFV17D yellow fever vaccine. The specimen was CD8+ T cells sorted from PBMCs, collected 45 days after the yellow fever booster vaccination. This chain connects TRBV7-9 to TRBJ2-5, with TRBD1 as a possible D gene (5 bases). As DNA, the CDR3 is TGTGCCAGCAGCTTCCCGACAGACCTCCAAGAGACCCAGTACTTC. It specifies CASSFPTDLQETQYF.